This T cell receptor (beta chain) originates from a study of blood T cell repertoires in COVID-19. Study in general: The United States, Italy and Spain supplied acute and convalescent COVID-19 samples. From T cells, B-cell-depleted T cells, or PBMCs came the material, which was cDNA or gDNA.

The CDR3 totals 16 residues. CDR1 is SEHNR and CDR2 is FQNEAQ in the germline V gene (reference sequence). V lost 3 bases, J lost 6 bases, and 17 bases lay in between. In the authors' workflow: Estimated nucleated cell counts came from reference gene primer amplification. Sequenced by immunoSEQ multiplex PCR; TCRdb stores in-frame clones only, minus some. That table is the source of V, J and clone size, and D and trimming were worked out from the DNA. This sample carries around 39,000 clones, roughly 80% of them seen once, and the ten largest clones take 25% to 30%. The sample taken for sequencing was peripheral blood. This TCR was recovered from a man older than 75 with active or convalescent COVID-19. This chain connects TRBV7-9 to TRBJ1-4; no clear D gene. DNA for the CDR3: TGTGCCAGCAGCTTGCCCCCCCCGGGGAATGATGAAAAACTGTTTTTT. It is translated as CASSLPPPGNDEKLFF.